The 2 T cell receptor beta chains given below trace back to one sample, sequenced in a study of cytomegalovirus exposure and HLA in healthy donors. A multiplex PCR was run with 60 Vbeta primers and 13 Jbeta primers. Only in-frame clones appear in the TCRdb table, and some are missing; sequencing was by immunoSEQ multiplex PCR. Of tens of thousands of clones in the sample, 82% are singletons; the top ten hold under 2%. The sample comprised PBMCs. These receptors originate from a man between 18 and 35 years old in good health and CMV-seronegative.

This clone has only one observation. This rearrangement joins TRBV28 to TRBJ2-7, with D possibly matching TRBD2 (6 bases). Trimming shortened V by 6 bases and J by 2 bases, and 20 bases separated the two germline ends. The CDR3 covers 16 residues. Germline CDR1 reads MDHEN; CDR2 reads SYDVKM. The CDR3 region has the DNA TGTGCCAGCAGCCTTCCTAATGGAGGGCTGACCTACGAGCAGTACTTC. As protein: CASSLPNGGLTYEQYF.

This clone was detected only a few times. The chain recombines TRBV7-9 with TRBJ2-7; no firm D call. The CDR3 loop spans 13 amino acids. The germline CDR1 and CDR2 sequences are SEHNR and FQNEAQ (reference sequence). V shed 5 bases and J shed 4 bases, with 12 bases lying between them. The CDR3 region has the DNA TGTGCCAGCAGCAGAAAGAGCGATTACGAGCAGTACTTC. Its translation: CASSRKSDYEQYF.